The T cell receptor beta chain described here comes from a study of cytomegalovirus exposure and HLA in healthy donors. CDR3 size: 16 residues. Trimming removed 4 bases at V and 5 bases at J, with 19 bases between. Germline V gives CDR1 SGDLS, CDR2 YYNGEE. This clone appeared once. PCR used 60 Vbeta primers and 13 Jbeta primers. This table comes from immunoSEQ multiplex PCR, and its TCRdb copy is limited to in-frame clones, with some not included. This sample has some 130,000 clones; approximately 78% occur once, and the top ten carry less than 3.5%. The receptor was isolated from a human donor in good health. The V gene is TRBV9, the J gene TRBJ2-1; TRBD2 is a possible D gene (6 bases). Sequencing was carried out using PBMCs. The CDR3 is CASSRQTGLADNEQFF. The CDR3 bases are TGTGCCAGCAGCAGGCAGACGGGACTGGCAGACAATGAGCAGTTCTTC.